This T cell receptor beta chain was recorded in a study of control samples from healthy donors and cancer patients. Germline assignment: CDR1 SGHDT and CDR2 YYEEEE. This CDR3 is 14 amino acids long. Trimming removed 3 bases at V and 2 bases at J, with 11 bases between. Measured with immunoSEQ multiplex PCR; TCRdb has only the in-frame clones, and not every one. The sample has more than 100,000 clones, roughly 90% seen once; the top ten hold about a fifth. The V and J genes are TRBV5-6 and TRBJ2-5, with unresolved D. The sample comprised PBMCs. This clonotype was obtained from a man in his sixties with lung cancer. The CDR3 coding sequence is TGTGCCAGCAGCTCACCTCAAACTCAAGAGACCCAGTACTTC. Translated: CASSSPQTQETQYF.